Described below is a single T cell receptor (beta chain) sequence and its context. Its cognate antigen has yet to be identified. Base qualities are not provided; no much larger clone lies one nucleotide away. The cohort comprised several hundred healthy bone marrow donors. At the time of sampling, all cohort members were nominally healthy, though unrecorded immune exposures were likely present. The donor tested CMV seropositive, placing the donor among the 289 seropositive members of the cohort. Each donor provided a peripheral blood sample, and peripheral blood mononuclear cells were used for TCR beta sequencing. Genomic DNA was extracted from the blood cell samples with the Qiagen DNeasy Blood Extraction Kit. This sample stems from a study of cytomegalovirus exposure and HLA in healthy donors (dated 2017 in TCRdb). In terms of the full investigation: According to an earlier analysis of several hundred of the donors, 200 million or so T cells yielded 120 million or so unique TCR beta sequences and about 300 Gb of sequence data. Roughly 300 gigabases of sequencing data and around 85 million unique TCR sequences made up an early release that covered some 640 HLA-typed donors. The genetic ancestry cluster associated with self-reported Caucasian donors included approximately 85% of the 350 to 500 genotyped donors. The study was designed to test whether signatures of past pathogen exposure could be identified by cataloging public T cell receptors. The study profiled the T cell repertoires of about 720 subjects by immunosequencing and related them to cytomegalovirus serostatus. Along with the roughly 610-subject first cohort, a separate validation cohort of approximately 110 different subjects was used. High-throughput TCR immunosequencing, statistical association of individual TCRs with disease status, and machine learning were combined to predict cytomegalovirus infection status. In a later analysis, previously published TCR beta repertoires from more than 500 donors were re-analyzed and high-resolution HLA genotyping was added so that TCR occurrence patterns could be studied. In the later analysis, no new phenotypic data were used to find candidate immune exposures; instead, reliance was placed on TCR beta sequences and their occurrence across donors. An earlier analysis of approximately 630 of the donors applied high-throughput TCR beta sequencing to assess whether each TCR beta V gene segment acted as functional or pseudogenic. Donor age, sex, ethnicity and CMV serostatus were compiled together with the repertoire data. A later genetic analysis used genome-wide SNP genotypes for about 65% of the 666 donors, treating that subset as a discovery cohort. Every discovery cohort repertoire had been produced on one sequencing platform. Class I and class II HLA loci were covered by the typing at four-digit resolution. The number of donors typed differed by locus, with about 629-630 for A, B, C, DRB1 and DQB1, roughly 520 for DQA1, some 570 for DPA1, and around 430 for DPB1. A handful of DR-DQ haplotypes were handled as single units for association and clustering because linkage in the cohort was strong. Among about 360 genotyped donors of the cohort, an average of approximately 240,000 unique TCR beta nucleotide sequences were sequenced per donor, approximately 20% of them non-productive. Study-wide conclusions, independent of this receptor: In a later genetic analysis, fewer N-insertions in productive TCRs were reported among donors in an Asian-associated ancestry cluster than the roughly 700-donor mean. Presence/absence analyses assumed roughly uniform sequencing depth across donors, an assumption that may not hold. A later genetic analysis associated a missense DCLRE1C variant with V-gene and J-gene trimming of TCR beta chains, and an independent cohort replicated the association. In a later analysis, most CMV-associated TCR beta chains were found to appear HLA-restricted, with HLA associations seemingly driven largely by CMV exposure. The authors suggested that the approach could potentially be generalized to other disease states and immunological phenotypes. HLA typing was unavailable for some donors at each locus, so association tests used only the typed subset. At a false discovery rate of 0.05, a later analysis linked under 20,000 TCR beta sequences to specific HLA alleles. A further reported finding was that TCR beta sequences accurately predicted the HLA-A and HLA-B alleles for most subjects in the first cohort. A later analysis found that HLA-associated TCR beta chains were more clonally expanded and had lower generation probabilities than equally common non-associated chains. Only TCR beta chains were sequenced in this cohort, and the absence of alpha or paired-chain data limited detectable features. Correlated functional status among segregating V segments might be attributable to linkage disequilibrium, but an unknown experimental factor could not be ruled out. According to a later analysis, parvovirus B19, influenza, CMV and Epstein-Barr virus appeared linked to several top co-occurrence clusters. In vitro tests confirmed that a few of the cytomegalovirus-associated TCR beta chains recognize cytomegalovirus antigens. In the study, about 150 TCR beta chains were listed as associated with cytomegalovirus. Broadly in line with IMGT annotations, most TCR beta V segments showed up in productive rearrangements about 87% or about 30% of the time in an earlier analysis of 450 to 600 of the donors. A group of highly shared sequence variants was considered likely to be a technical artifact of the sequencing pipeline. According to a later analysis, TCR association rates differed among HLA loci, with DRB1 alleles showing the most associated TCRs and HLA-C alleles showing the fewest. The earlier analysis of approximately 560 of the donors excluded 15 to 20 rarely observed V segments, including chromosome 9 orphons, because counts were too low. When HLA alleles, especially DR and DQ, strongly co-occurred, TCR associations were difficult to assign to individual alleles. Most TCR sequences were observed very rarely across donors, whereas some public TCRs were present in many individuals. The classifier was reported to diagnose cytomegalovirus status with high specificity and sensitivity in both the original and validation cohorts. The only immune exposure information available for the cohort was CMV serostatus.

Libraries were made using the immunoSEQ multiplex PCR assay. For the multiplex PCR, a mixture combining 60 forward primers for TCR Vbeta segments and 13 reverse primers for TCR Jbeta segments was used. Amplification of the CDR3 region of rearranged TCR beta genes was performed with a multiplex PCR assay on genomic DNA. On the Illumina HiSeq System, the amplified TCR beta libraries were sequenced as 87-base-pair reads. Concerning the study's data processing: In a later analysis, tens of millions of unique TCR beta chains were counted across the 650 to 750 repertoires, and approximately 11 million of these chains were shared by at least two donors. Raw reads were error-corrected and collapsed into unique sequences with a nearest-neighbor algorithm that merged closely related sequences to remove PCR and sequencing errors. Alignment of CDR3 sequences to IMGT reference sequences was used to assign V, D and J gene segments. For a sequence to be retained, a match of at least six nucleotides was required to both a V gene segment and a J gene segment. Rearrangements were called productive when the CDR3 lacked stop codons and stayed in frame with V and J; all others were non-productive. CDR3 was defined by IMGT convention, running from the second conserved V-encoded cysteine to the conserved J-encoded phenylalanine. The earlier analysis of 587 of the donors excluded sequences that lacked an unambiguous match to a single V gene segment. An earlier analysis of a few hundred of the donors called V segments functional above 56.7% productive rearrangements and segregating when the between-donor standard deviation exceeded 5%. A statistical classification framework was built for diagnosing cytomegalovirus status from the catalog of TCR beta chain sequences. A later analysis assigned V and J genes by comparing TCR nucleotide sequences with IMGT/GENE-DB human TR gene sequences. In a later analysis, CDR3 sequences and most-parsimonious VDJ recombination scenarios were assigned using the TCRdist pipeline. A later analysis defined each TCR beta chain by its CDR3 amino acid sequence plus V-gene family, and excluded reads lacking a unique V-gene family. A later analysis removed roughly 590 highly shared, low-generation-probability nucleotide sequences to deal with suspected cross-contamination and a sequencing artifact. In a later analysis, a clonal expansion index for each public chain was calculated from normalized within-repertoire ranks of inferred template counts. Generation probabilities in a later analysis came from a VDJ recombination model fitted to out-of-frame rearrangements, and those results were checked against IGoR. A later analysis scored TCR-TCR, TCR-HLA and TCR-CMV co-occurrence with hypergeometric tests, applying a repertoire-size bias correction to TCR pairs. In a later analysis, false discovery rates were estimated by permuting HLA or CMV assignments 20 times. A later analysis grouped co-occurring TCRs with DBSCAN, adding TCRdist sequence similarity when clustering within HLA-allele-positive subsets. Co-occurrence clustering excluded repertoires with fewer than 30,000 or more than 120,000 public chains, plus five with anomalous nucleotide sharing. TCRdb provides this immuneACCESS table in a form limited to in-frame rearrangements. Some clones are lacking; in checked studies, under half of them reflect an unresolved V gene, and why the rest are absent is not known. V and J calls plus clone size are reproduced from that table; the DNA served to infer D and trimming. Present in this sample are about 120,000 clones, about 73% of which were seen just once. The top ten clonotypes cover 6.5% to 9% of the sample.

Sequenced material: PBMCs. This clonotype was obtained from a woman aged 40 to 55 in good health and CMV-seropositive.

The CDR3 region: CATSGGFTGELFF. The base sequence is TGTGCCACCTCAGGGGGCTTTACCGGGGAGCTGTTTTTT. The rearranged segments are TRBV10-3 and TRBJ2-2; 8 junctional bases match TRBD1. From its cysteine to its phenylalanine, the CDR3 spans 13 amino acids. Of the read, only the CDR3 DNA is kept; its 39 bases are in frame from base 1. From a lookup of the germline V gene, CDR1 and CDR2 are ENHRY and SYGVKD. Trimming accounts for 10 bases at V and 5 bases at J, while the number of junction bases matched to no gene is 6.